These T cell receptor beta chains were read from a single sample in a study of blood T cell repertoires in COVID-19. Sequenced by immunoSEQ multiplex PCR; TCRdb stores in-frame clones only, minus some. This sample yields just under 80,000 clones, of which 84% are seen a single time; 10% to 15% belongs to the top ten. The sample consisted of peripheral blood. These receptors were obtained from a human donor in a cohort sampled during active COVID-19. Each CDR3 is given with its conserved first and last residue. A D gene is named only where the DNA matches it firmly. Part of the rows lack a size; the others show once, few, many or a class for expanded clones.

TRBV5-1,NA,TRBD1,TRBJ2-6,TGCGCCAGCAGTTTCTTCGACAGGGTTGGGGCCAACGTCCTGACTTTC,CASSFFDRVGANVLTF
TRBV2,NA,NA,TRBJ2-5,TGTGCCGGGACTGACAGGGACGAGACCCAGTACTTC,CAGTDRDETQYF
TRBV19,once,NA,TRBJ2-2,TGTGCCAGTAGATATGGTGGAGCCAACACCGGGGAGCTGTTTTTT,CASRYGGANTGELFF
TRBV15,NA,NA,TRBJ2-1,TGTGCCACCAGCAGAGATCGGTCAGGGGACCACAATGAGCAGTTCTTC,CATSRDRSGDHNEQFF
TRBV9,NA,TRBD2,TRBJ2-7,TGTGCCAGCAGCGTCTCTAGCGGCGGGGGATCCGAGCAGTACTTC,CASSVSSGGGSEQYF
TRBV15,NA,NA,TRBJ2-7,TGTGCCGTGGGACATAGGAACTACGAGCAGTACTTC,CAVGHRNYEQYF
TRBV6-1,NA,NA,TRBJ1-1,TGTGCCAGCAGTGACGTCGGTTGGACTGAAGCTTTCTTT,CASSDVGWTEAFF
TRBV7-9,NA,NA,TRBJ1-1,TGTGCCAGCAGCGGAGTGGGGTCCGGGGGGAACACTGAAGCTTTCTTT,CASSGVGSGGNTEAFF
TRBV11-3,few,NA,TRBJ1-3,TGTGCCAGCAGCACCGGGACAGGAAACACCATATATTTT,CASSTGTGNTIYF
TRBV2,NA,NA,TRBJ1-2,TGTGCCAGCAATGAGGCGGCGAGGCGGCCCTTCCCCTATGGCTACACCTTC,CASNEAARRPFPYGYTF
TRBV6-5,NA,TRBD1,TRBJ2-3,TGTGCCAGCAGTCTACAGGGGTCGAACACAGATACGCAGTATTTT,CASSLQGSNTDTQYF
TRBV5-1,NA,TRBD1,TRBJ2-1,TGCGCCAGCAGCTCCGGGACAGGGGATATGTACAATGAGCAGTTCTTC,CASSSGTGDMYNEQFF
TRBV6-5,NA,NA,TRBJ1-1,TGTGCCAGCAGTAGAGACAGGAACACTGAAGCTTTCTTT,CASSRDRNTEAFF
TRBV28,NA,NA,TRBJ1-5,TGTGCCAGCATCGCCCGGGGAACCTTGAGAAACCAGCATTTT,CASIARGTLRNQHF
TRBV3-1/TRBV3-2,NA,NA,TRBJ1-1,TGTGCCAGCAGCCAAGGAGGAGCGGCGAACACTGAAGCTTTCTTT,CASSQGGAANTEAFF
TRBV27,NA,TRBD1,TRBJ1-6,TGTGCCAGCCGGGACAGGGCTAATTCACCCCTCCACTTT,CASRDRANSPLHF
TRBV5-1,NA,TRBD1,TRBJ1-2,TGCGCCAGCAGCTTGGGGGGAAGGACCGGGACAGACCTTTATGGCTACACCTTC,CASSLGGRTGTDLYGYTF
TRBV18,NA,TRBD1,TRBJ1-2,TGTGCCAGCTCACTTATGGGCGGGACAGCAAACTATGGCTACACCTTC,CASSLMGGTANYGYTF
TRBV7-3,few,TRBD2,TRBJ2-1,TGTGCCAGCAGCCCGACTAGCCGTAGCTCCTACAATGAGCAGTTCTTC,CASSPTSRSSYNEQFF
TRBV5-1,NA,TRBD2,TRBJ2-5,TGCGCCAGCAGCTTGGGACTAGCGGACCAAGAGACCCAGTACTTC,CASSLGLADQETQYF
TRBV30,NA,NA,TRBJ1-6,TGTGCCTGGAGTCACTCGGGAACGCCCCTCCACTTT,CAWSHSGTPLHF
TRBV5-1,NA,NA,TRBJ2-3,TGCGCCAGCAGCTTGGCCGGGGGAAGCACAGATACGCAGTATTTT,CASSLAGGSTDTQYF
TRBV12-3/TRBV12-4,NA,NA,TRBJ2-7,TGTGCCAGCAGTTTGGGCAGGGCCTACGAGCAGTACTTC,CASSLGRAYEQYF